These T cell receptor beta chains were read from a single sample in a study of response to subunit inactivated influenza vaccine. In TCRdb, the RT-PCR reads were re-called with MiXCR into one record per CDR3 protein. Here the sample spans around 540,000 distinct CDR3 sequences, 10% to 15% being singletons. The material sequenced was PBMCs from blood, taken on the day of vaccination. The receptors derive from a man aged 50-60 years who received an inactivated influenza vaccine. Each CDR3 is given with its conserved first and last residue. The D gene is left open where the match is weak. Part of the rows lack a size; the others show once, few, many or a class for expanded clones.

>TRBJ2-1|TRBD2|few|TRBV4-3
TGCGCCAGCAGCCAATGGTCTAGCGGGGACAATGAGCAGTTCTTC
CASSQWSSGDNEQFF
>TRBJ2-5|NA|few|TRBV7-6
TGTGCCAGCAGCTTAGGGACTTACCGACAAGAGACCCAGTACTTC
CASSLGTYRQETQYF
>TRBJ2-1|TRBD2|once|TRBV27
TGTGCCAGCAGTTTAGGGTCTAGCGGGAGGGCCCGTAATGAGCAGTTCTTC
CASSLGSSGRARNEQFF
>TRBJ1-1|NA|many|TRBV12-3/TRBV12-4
TGTGCCAGCAGACTCCAGGGGTGGACTGAAGCTTTCTTT
CASRLQGWTEAFF
>TRBJ1-5|NA|few|TRBV27
TGTGCCAGCAGTTCATGGGTCGGTCAGCCCCAGCATTTT
CASSSWVGQPQHF
>TRBJ1-4|TRBD1|few|TRBV12-3/TRBV12-4
TGTGCCAGCAGTTTGCGGACAGGGCATGAAAAACTGTTTTTT
CASSLRTGHEKLFF
>TRBJ2-6|TRBD2|NA|TRBV12-3/TRBV12-4
TGTGCCAGCAGTTTGGCGGGGGGCCGTCGGGCCAACGTCCTGACTTTC
CASSLAGGRRANVLTF
>TRBJ1-3|TRBD1|few|TRBV20-1
TGCAGTGCCCCCGACAGGGTCTCTGGAAACACCATATATTTT
CSAPDRVSGNTIYF
>TRBJ2-3|NA|NA|TRBV5-5
TGTGCCAGCAGCTCCCCGTCGGGGCTCACAGATACGCAGTATTTT
CASSSPSGLTDTQYF
>TRBJ2-2|NA|many|TRBV5-1
TGCGCCAGCAGCTTGACAGGGAACACCGGGGAGCTGTTTTTT
CASSLTGNTGELFF
>TRBJ1-6|NA|NA|TRBV14
TGTGCCAGCAGCCACCTCGGGGGGCGTTCACCCCTCCACTTT
CASSHLGGRSPLHF
>TRBJ2-3|TRBD2|few|TRBV29-1
TGCAGCGTTTCTAGGCGGGGGGAATTCACAGATACGCAGTATTTT
CSVSRRGEFTDTQYF
>TRBJ2-7|NA|few|TRBV6-2/TRBV6-3
TGTGCCAGCAGCCGAAGTGGGAGTCTCTACGAGCAGTACTTC
CASSRSGSLYEQYF
>TRBJ1-1|NA|NA|TRBV5-1
TGCGCCAGCAGCAACAGGGTCACTGAAGCTTTCTTT
CASSNRVTEAFF
>TRBJ1-2|NA|NA|TRBV15
TGTGCCACCAGCAGAGACGGGTTAGGCTACACCTTC
CATSRDGLGYTF
>TRBJ2-2|NA|many|TRBV10-3
TGTGCCATCAGCCGTTTTGGGGATACGAACACCGGGGAGCTGTTTTTT
CAISRFGDTNTGELFF
>TRBJ2-5|NA|few|TRBV9
TGTGCCAGCAGCGTAGACCGTACCGGGGTTTCGTTTCTGGAGACCCAGTACTTC
CASSVDRTGVSFLETQYF
>TRBJ2-7|TRBD2|NA|TRBV28
TGTGCCACCGTAGCGGGGGGGGCCTACGAGCAGTACTTC
CATVAGGAYEQYF
>TRBJ1-3|NA|NA|TRBV6-1
TGTGCCAGCAGTGAAGCGCTCGGGCCTGGAAACACCATATATTTT
CASSEALGPGNTIYF
>TRBJ2-3|NA|NA|TRBV29-1
TGCAGCGTTGAGTCCGGGGTAGGCACAGATACGCGCTATTTT
CSVESGVGTDTRYF
>TRBJ2-1|NA|NA|TRBV7-6
TGTGCCAGCACCGCCCGGTGGGGCAGCAATGAGCAGTTCTTC
CASTARWGSNEQFF
>TRBJ1-1|TRBD1|few|TRBV4-3
TGCGCCAGCAGCCAAGGAGGACCGGGACAGGGAGGAACTGAAGCTTTCTTT
CASSQGGPGQGGTEAFF
>TRBJ2-7|TRBD2|many|TRBV10-3
TGTGCCATCAGTGAACTAGCGGGATCTTACTACGAGCAGTACTTC
CAISELAGSYYEQYF
>TRBJ2-5|TRBD2|NA|TRBV19
TGTGCCAGTAGTATATTCGGGACTACCAGAAAAGAGACCCAGTACTTC
CASSIFGTTRKETQYF
>TRBJ2-5|NA|NA|TRBV5-5
TGTGCCAGCAGACCTGACGGGGGAGAGACCCAGTACTTC
CASRPDGGETQYF
>TRBJ1-3|NA|many|TRBV7-2
TGTGCCAGCAGCTTAAACCGGGGTTATGGTGGAAACACCATATATTTT
CASSLNRGYGGNTIYF
>TRBJ2-1|TRBD1|few|TRBV11-2
TGTGCCAGCAGCTTATACTCTGCGGGACAGGGCTCCTACAATGAGCAGTTCTTC
CASSLYSAGQGSYNEQFF
>TRBJ2-5|TRBD2|NA|TRBV7-6
TGTGCCAGCAGCCCACTAGCGGGAGGCGGTAGGGAGACCCAGTACTTC
CASSPLAGGGRETQYF
>TRBJ2-3|NA|few|TRBV3-1
TGTGCCAGCAGCCAAGGGACCCTCAAAGATACGCAGTATTTT
CASSQGTLKDTQYF
>TRBJ2-5|NA|few|TRBV12-3/TRBV12-4
TGTGCCAGCAGTTTAGCGTCCGGGCGTGAGACCCAGTACTTC
CASSLASGRETQYF
>TRBJ1-5|TRBD1|few|TRBV7-2
TGTGCCAGCAGCTTAGGGACAGGGGGAGTCAGCAATCAGCCCCAGCATTTT
CASSLGTGGVSNQPQHF
>TRBJ2-2|TRBD1|few|TRBV5-6
TGTGCCAGCAGCTTGGCGACAGGGATGAGCACCGGGGAGCTGTTTTTT
CASSLATGMSTGELFF
>TRBJ2-3|TRBD2|many|TRBV3-1
TGTGCCAGCAGCCGTAGCGGGAGAGGTTCAGATACGCAGTATTTT
CASSRSGRGSDTQYF
>TRBJ2-3|TRBD2|few|TRBV7-6
TGTGCCAGCAGCAATTTTAAATCTAGCGGAGGGACAGATACGCAGTATTTT
CASSNFKSSGGTDTQYF
>TRBJ2-2|TRBD2|NA|TRBV14
TGTGCCAGCAGCCAAGTTTCAATAGCGGGCTCGAACACCGGGGAGCTGTTTTTT
CASSQVSIAGSNTGELFF
>TRBJ2-1|TRBD2|many|TRBV5-1
TGCGCCAGCAGCCCAATAGCGGGCTCCTACAATGAGCAGTTCTTC
CASSPIAGSYNEQFF
>TRBJ2-3|NA|NA|TRBV5-6
TGTGCCAGCAGCTTGGGGCAGGGGCGAAGCACAGATACGCAGTATTTT
CASSLGQGRSTDTQYF
>TRBJ2-7|NA|NA|TRBV10-3
TGTGCCATCGGCAGGTCGTCCTACGAGCAGTACTTC
CAIGRSSYEQYF
>TRBJ2-1|TRBD1|NA|TRBV18
TGTGCCAGCTCACCACCGTTGCGACTCCAGGGGGATGAGCAGTTCTTC
CASSPPLRLQGDEQFF
>TRBJ2-7|NA|many|TRBV5-1
TGCGCCAGCAGTCGTGTCGGGGGCGAGCAGTACTTC
CASSRVGGEQYF
>TRBJ2-7|NA|NA|TRBV6-2/TRBV6-3
TGTGCCAGCAGTTACTCGACGGCCGTGGGGTACGAGCAGTACTTC
CASSYSTAVGYEQYF
>TRBJ2-3|NA|NA|TRBV11-3
TGTGCCAGCAGCTTAGATAGCGCGGCAGATACGCAGTATTTT
CASSLDSAADTQYF
>TRBJ2-2|NA|many|TRBV11-2
TGTGCCAGCAGCTTAATGGAGGCTGGCACCGGGGAGCTGTTTTTT
CASSLMEAGTGELFF
>TRBJ2-7|NA|NA|TRBV7-9
TGTGCCAGCAGCCTGACTTCGAGAGAGCAGTACTTC
CASSLTSREQYF
>TRBJ2-5|NA|few|TRBV5-6
TGTGCCAGCAGCTTGGGCCAGGGTTTTGGAGAGACCCAGTACTTC
CASSLGQGFGETQYF
>TRBJ2-7|NA|many|TRBV5-1
TGCGCCAGCAGCTTGGTTCCGGGAACCTACGAGCAGTACTTC
CASSLVPGTYEQYF
>TRBJ1-2|NA|few|TRBV29-1
TGCAGCGTCGCAACAGGGACCAACTATGGCTACACCTTC
CSVATGTNYGYTF
>TRBJ2-3|NA|many|TRBV12-3/TRBV12-4
TGTGCCAGCAGTCAAAGCAGGGGCCCAGATACGCAGTATTTT
CASSQSRGPDTQYF
>TRBJ1-1|NA|NA|TRBV12-3/TRBV12-4
TGTGCCAGCAGTTTAGTTCAGATCGTCAACACTGAAGCTTTCTTT
CASSLVQIVNTEAFF
>TRBJ2-3|NA|NA|TRBV11-1
TGTGCCAGCAGCCCGGACCGAGCCCCGGGCGGGTTCACAGATACGCAGTATTTT
CASSPDRAPGGFTDTQYF
>TRBJ2-7|TRBD2|NA|TRBV12-3/TRBV12-4
TGTGCCAGCAGTTTAAGGTATTTCGGCGGGAGGCGAGGCCACGAGCAGTACTTC
CASSLRYFGGRRGHEQYF
>TRBJ1-5|NA|many|TRBV20-1
TGCAGTGCCCGTGAGGGTGGGCGCCTAAATCAGCCCCAGCATTTT
CSAREGGRLNQPQHF
>TRBJ2-1|NA|few|TRBV20-1
TGCAGTGCACATCCTCCTATACAGGGGAGGACCTACAATGAGCAGTTCTTC
CSAHPPIQGRTYNEQFF